Listed below are T cell receptor beta chains from one sample, sequenced in a study of T cell repertoires in cytomegalovirus infection. From the reads, TCRdb called clonotypes with MiXCR, one entry per CDR3 protein. Of approximately 150,000 distinct CDR3 sequences in the sample, approximately 17% were seen once. The source material was CD8+ T cells from PBMCs. The receptors were sampled from a human donor in good health (CMV status not recorded). Some clones in this sample may be carry-over from other donors' samples. The CDR3 runs from the conserved cysteine through the conserved F or W. A D gene is named only where the DNA matches it firmly. For some rows the clone size is stated as once, few or many, or as a class when expanded; others skip it.

abundance | d_gene | j_gene | v_gene | CDR3aa | CDR3nt
few | NA | TRBJ2-1 | TRBV7-8 | CASSTQWDEQFF | TGTGCCAGCAGCACCCAGTGGGATGAGCAGTTCTTC
few | NA | TRBJ2-3 | TRBV7-2 | CASIPRPGATQYF | TGTGCCAGCATCCCGAGACCGGGGGCTACGCAGTATTTT
few | TRBD2 | TRBJ2-2 | TRBV28 | CASRRTSGRARTGELFF | TGTGCCAGCAGACGGACTAGCGGGAGGGCCCGGACCGGGGAGCTGTTTTTT
few | TRBD1 | TRBJ2-1 | TRBV6-6 | CASSYRGQASPLNEQFF | TGTGCCAGCAGTTACAGGGGGCAGGCATCCCCCCTCAATGAGCAGTTCTTC
NA | NA | TRBJ1-1 | TRBV6-2/TRBV6-3 | CASSYPRSRGKNTEAFF | TGTGCCAGCAGTTACCCCAGATCGAGGGGAAAGAACACTGAAGCTTTCTTT
NA | NA | TRBJ1-5 | TRBV6-2/TRBV6-3 | CASRGRKDSNQPQHF | TGTGCCAGCAGAGGGAGAAAAGATAGCAATCAGCCCCAGCATTTT
many | TRBD1 | TRBJ2-3 | TRBV28 | CASSGQGKTDTQYF | TGTGCCAGCAGCGGACAGGGGAAGACAGATACGCAGTATTTT
few | TRBD2 | TRBJ2-7 | TRBV20-1 | CSARARTSGVYEQYF | TGCAGTGCTAGAGCCCGGACTAGCGGGGTCTACGAGCAGTACTTC
many | TRBD2 | TRBJ2-1 | TRBV6-2/TRBV6-3 | CASSYVGTSGGYNEQFF | TGTGCCAGCAGTTACGTAGGGACTAGCGGGGGATATAATGAGCAGTTCTTC
many | TRBD2 | TRBJ2-3 | TRBV7-8 | CAFAGGPADTQYF | TGTGCCTTCGCGGGGGGGCCAGCAGATACGCAGTATTTT
NA | NA | TRBJ2-1 | TRBV7-3 | CASSLRSNNEQFF | TGTGCCAGCAGCTTACGGTCCAACAATGAGCAGTTCTTC
NA | NA | TRBJ1-6 | TRBV6-1 | CASSALLRQSSYNSPLHF | TGTGCCAGCAGTGCCCTACTCAGACAGAGCTCCTATAATTCACCCCTCCACTTT
few | NA | TRBJ1-5 | TRBV7-6 | CASSIDRDGLGPQHF | TGTGCCAGCAGCATCGACCGGGACGGGCTCGGGCCCCAGCATTTT
few | NA | TRBJ2-3 | TRBV27 | CASSFLGGSGTDTQYF | TGTGCCAGCAGTTTCTTAGGCGGATCTGGGACAGATACGCAGTATTTT
many | TRBD2 | TRBJ2-5 | TRBV29-1 | CSACSGGPEETQYF | TGCAGCGCCTGTAGCGGGGGCCCAGAAGAGACCCAGTACTTC
few | NA | TRBJ2-7 | TRBV7-2 | CASGQLFQSYEQYF | TGTGCCAGCGGCCAGCTATTTCAATCCTACGAGCAGTACTTC
few | NA | TRBJ2-5 | TRBV7-8 | CASSPHQETQYF | TGTGCCAGCAGTCCCCACCAAGAGACCCAGTACTTC
NA | NA | TRBJ2-5 | TRBV7-2 | CASSFVQSETQYF | TGTGCCAGCAGCTTTGTTCAGTCCGAGACCCAGTACTTC
NA | NA | TRBJ2-3 | TRBV28 | CASTAGRGRTDTQYF | TGTGCCAGCACCGCTGGGAGGGGGCGGACAGATACGCAGTATTTT
NA | NA | TRBJ2-3 | TRBV29-1 | CSPGGRVADTQYF | TGCAGCCCCGGAGGTAGGGTTGCAGATACGCAGTATTTT
NA | NA | TRBJ2-7 | TRBV6-6 | CASNRDLYEQYF | TGTGCCAGCAACCGGGATCTCTACGAGCAGTACTTC
few | NA | TRBJ1-2 | TRBV7-9 | CASRTGIYGYTF | TGTGCCAGCAGAACGGGAATCTATGGCTACACCTTC
NA | NA | TRBJ2-5 | TRBV28 | CASSSLETQYF | TGTGCCAGCAGTTCTCTAGAGACCCAGTACTTC
NA | NA | TRBJ2-7 | TRBV12-3/TRBV12-4 | CASTNSESASYEQYF | TGTGCCAGCACGAATAGCGAGAGTGCCTCCTACGAGCAGTACTTC
few | TRBD1 | TRBJ2-7 | TRBV7-8 | CASSFRTGDPYEQYF | TGTGCCAGCAGCTTCCGGACAGGGGACCCCTACGAGCAGTACTTC
few | TRBD2 | TRBJ2-5 | TRBV7-2 | CASSPPRGGETQYF | TGTGCCAGCAGCCCTCCCCGCGGGGGGGAGACCCAGTACTTC
few | NA | TRBJ2-5 | TRBV7-8 | CASSQGVRAETQYF | TGTGCCAGCAGCCAAGGAGTCAGGGCAGAGACCCAGTACTTC
NA | NA | TRBJ2-6 | TRBV7-6 | CASSLEGATRYSGANVLTF | TGTGCCAGCAGCTTAGAGGGAGCCACAAGATACTCTGGGGCCAACGTCCTGACTTTC
many | TRBD2 | TRBJ2-7 | TRBV6-1 | CASSPGLAGRYEQYF | TGTGCCAGCAGCCCTGGACTAGCGGGACGGTACGAGCAGTACTTC
NA | NA | TRBJ1-3 | TRBV7-6 | CASSPGTFGNTIYF | TGTGCCAGCAGCCCCGGGACGTTTGGAAACACCATATATTTT